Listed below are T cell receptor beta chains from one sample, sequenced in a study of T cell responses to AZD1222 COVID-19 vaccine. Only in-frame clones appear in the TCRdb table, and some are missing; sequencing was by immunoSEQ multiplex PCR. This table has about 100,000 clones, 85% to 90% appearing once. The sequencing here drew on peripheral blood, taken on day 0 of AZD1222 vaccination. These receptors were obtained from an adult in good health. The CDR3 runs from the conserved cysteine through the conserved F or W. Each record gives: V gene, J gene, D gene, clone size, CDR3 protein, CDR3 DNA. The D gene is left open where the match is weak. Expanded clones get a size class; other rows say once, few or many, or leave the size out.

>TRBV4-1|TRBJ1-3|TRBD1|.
CASSQGPGQGFGNTIYF
TGCGCCAGCAGCCAAGGGCCGGGACAGGGGTTCGGAAACACCATATATTTT
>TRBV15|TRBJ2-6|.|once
CATSGLPGTGANVLTF
TGTGCCACCAGCGGACTGCCGGGAACTGGGGCCAACGTCCTGACTTTC
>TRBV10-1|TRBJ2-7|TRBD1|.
CASSRDRPSYEQYF
TGCGCCAGCAGTAGGGACAGGCCTTCCTACGAGCAGTACTTC
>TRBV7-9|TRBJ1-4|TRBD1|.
CASSPGTGSEKLFF
TGTGCCAGCAGTCCCGGGACAGGGAGTGAAAAACTGTTTTTT
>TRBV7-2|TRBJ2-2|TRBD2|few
CASSLPGLADTGELFF
TGTGCCAGCAGCTTACCGGGACTAGCGGATACCGGGGAGCTGTTTTTT
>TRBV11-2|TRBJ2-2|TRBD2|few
CASSPALAGGLGGELFF
TGTGCCAGCAGCCCAGCACTAGCGGGGGGTTTAGGCGGGGAGCTGTTTTTT
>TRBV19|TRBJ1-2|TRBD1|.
CASSMDRGHYGYTF
TGTGCCAGTAGTATGGACAGGGGGCACTATGGCTACACCTTC
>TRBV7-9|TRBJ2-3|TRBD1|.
CASSRRPGQGADTQYF
TGTGCCAGCAGCCGACGCCCGGGACAGGGGGCTGATACGCAGTATTTT
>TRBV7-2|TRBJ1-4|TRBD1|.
CASSANRGRNEKLFF
TGTGCCAGCAGCGCCAACAGGGGACGTAATGAAAAACTGTTTTTT
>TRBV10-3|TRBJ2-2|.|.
CATRDTGELFF
TGTGCCACCCGAGACACCGGGGAGCTGTTTTTT
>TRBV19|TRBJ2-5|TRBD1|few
CASTTRDRSQETQYF
TGTGCCAGTACTACCCGGGACAGAAGCCAAGAGACCCAGTACTTC
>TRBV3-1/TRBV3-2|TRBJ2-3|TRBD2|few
CASSPWRGGQDTQYF
TGTGCCAGCAGCCCGTGGCGGGGGGGCCAAGATACGCAGTATTTT
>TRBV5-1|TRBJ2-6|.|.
CASSLGQISGANVLTF
TGCGCCAGCAGCTTGGGCCAAATCTCTGGGGCCAACGTCCTGACTTTC
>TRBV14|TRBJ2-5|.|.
CASSQVYETQYF
TGTGCCAGCAGCCAAGTGTATGAGACCCAGTACTTC
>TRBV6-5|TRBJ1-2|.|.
CASSRTQGQGYTF
TGTGCCAGCAGTAGGACGCAGGGTCAAGGCTACACCTTC
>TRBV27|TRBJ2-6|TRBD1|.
CASSLRTGDRSGANVLTF
TGTGCCAGCAGTTTAAGGACAGGGGACCGTTCTGGGGCCAACGTCCTGACTTTC
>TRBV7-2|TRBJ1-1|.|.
CASSLVGRTEAFF
TGTGCCAGCAGCTTAGTTGGACGGACTGAAGCTTTCTTT
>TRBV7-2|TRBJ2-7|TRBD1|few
CASSSIGPGQNYEQYF
TGTGCCAGCAGCTCTATCGGTCCGGGACAGAACTACGAGCAGTACTTC
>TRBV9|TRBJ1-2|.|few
CASSVGGARAHTF
TGTGCCAGCAGCGTAGGGGGGGCGAGGGCCCACACCTTC
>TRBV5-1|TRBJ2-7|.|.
CASSMDNYEQYF
TGCGCCAGCAGCATGGACAACTACGAGCAGTACTTC
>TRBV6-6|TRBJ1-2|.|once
CASSYTDSAANYGYTF
TGTGCCAGCAGTTACACGGACAGCGCTGCTAACTATGGCTACACCTTC
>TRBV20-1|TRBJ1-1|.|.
CSARAGTEAFF
TGCAGTGCTAGAGCCGGGACGGAAGCTTTCTTT
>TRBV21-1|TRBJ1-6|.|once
CASSNVVTNSPLHF
TGTGCCAGCAGCAATGTTGTGACTAATTCACCCCTCCACTTT
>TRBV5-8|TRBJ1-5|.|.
CASSQDYSNQPQHF
TGTGCCAGCAGCCAGGATTATAGCAATCAGCCCCAGCATTTT
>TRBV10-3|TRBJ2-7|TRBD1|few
CAISGRTGGLYEQYF
TGTGCCATCAGTGGTAGGACAGGGGGCTTATACGAGCAGTACTTC
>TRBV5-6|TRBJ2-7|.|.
CASSVRGGLYEQYF
TGTGCCAGCAGCGTGCGGGGCGGCCTCTACGAGCAGTACTTC
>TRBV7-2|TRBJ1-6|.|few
CATRPGGQDSPLHF
TGTGCCACCCGTCCGGGCGGTCAGGATTCACCCCTCCACTTT
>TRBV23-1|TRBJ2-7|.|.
CASSQAHRAGYEQYF
TGCGCCAGCAGTCAAGCCCATCGGGCGGGATACGAGCAGTACTTC
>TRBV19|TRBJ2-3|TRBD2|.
CASRYGLAGGLQYF
TGTGCCAGTAGGTACGGACTAGCGGGGGGCCTGCAGTATTTT
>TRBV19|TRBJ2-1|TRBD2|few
CASSPRLAGPQFF
TGTGCCAGTAGCCCGAGGCTAGCGGGGCCACAGTTCTTC
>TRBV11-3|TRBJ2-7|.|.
CASSLEGNSYEQYF
TGTGCCAGCAGCTTAGAGGGGAACAGCTACGAGCAGTACTTC
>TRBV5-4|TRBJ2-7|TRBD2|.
CASSLEGPAGYEQYF
TGTGCCAGCAGCTTGGAGGGACCAGCGGGATACGAGCAGTACTTC
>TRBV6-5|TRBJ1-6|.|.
CASSYDGAYNSPLHF
TGTGCCAGCAGCTATGACGGGGCCTATAATTCACCCCTCCACTTT
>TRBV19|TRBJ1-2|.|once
CASRDTLGYGYTF
TGTGCCAGTAGAGACACCCTGGGCTATGGCTACACCTTC
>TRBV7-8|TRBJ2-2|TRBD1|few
CASSYRDRVDTGELFF
TGTGCCAGCAGCTACCGGGACAGGGTGGACACCGGGGAGCTGTTTTTT
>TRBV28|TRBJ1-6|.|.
CASQRSRLENSPLHF
TGTGCCAGCCAAAGATCCAGGTTGGAGAATTCACCCCTCCACTTT
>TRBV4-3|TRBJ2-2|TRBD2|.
CASSLRLAGGPGELFF
TGCGCCAGCAGCTTGCGTCTAGCGGGAGGGCCCGGGGAGCTGTTTTTT
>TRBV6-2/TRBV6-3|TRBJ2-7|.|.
CASSHGSYEQYF
TGTGCCAGCAGCCACGGCAGCTACGAGCAGTACTTC
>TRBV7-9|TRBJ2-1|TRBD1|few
CASSLVWDRAYNEQFF
TGTGCCAGCAGCTTAGTTTGGGACAGGGCCTACAATGAGCAGTTCTTC
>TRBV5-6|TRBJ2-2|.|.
CASSPRRAKNTGELFF
TGTGCCAGCAGCCCCCGGCGGGCTAAAAACACCGGGGAGCTGTTTTTT
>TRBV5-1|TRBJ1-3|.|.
CASTPGQSTGNTIYF
TGCGCCAGCACCCCCGGACAGTCAACTGGAAACACCATATATTTT
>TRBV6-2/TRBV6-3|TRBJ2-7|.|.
CASSYGRGDEQYF
TGTGCCAGCAGTTACGGCAGGGGCGACGAGCAGTACTTC
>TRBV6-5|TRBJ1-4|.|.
CASSYTPRTVNEKLFF
TGTGCCAGCAGTTACACCCCCCGGACAGTTAATGAAAAACTGTTTTTT
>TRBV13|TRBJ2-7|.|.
CASRAQGGFSYEQYF
TGTGCCAGCAGAGCACAGGGGGGGTTCTCCTACGAGCAGTACTTC
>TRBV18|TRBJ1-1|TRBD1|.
CASSLGTGRSDTEAFF
TGTGCCAGCTCACTAGGGACAGGGAGGTCGGACACTGAAGCTTTCTTT